The 29 T cell receptor beta chains presented below share a single source sample, sequenced in a study of T cells in narcolepsy. The data were produced by immunoSEQ multiplex PCR, yet TCRdb's version contains in-frame clones alone and is incomplete. The table has under 40,000 clones, approximately 80% seen once; the top ten hold 1.3%. The sample was CD45RA- memory CD4+ T cells from PBMCs. The source is a human donor with narcolepsy.

The chain recombines TRBV7-2 with TRBJ2-3; D unclear. The CDR3 runs to 12 residues. Germline-derived CDR1 and CDR2 are SGHTA and FQGNSA. The V end was cut by 3 bases, the J end by 0 bases, with 1 base between. CDR3 coding DNA: TGTGCCAGCAGCTTTAGCACAGATACGCAGTATTTT. Translated, it gives CASSFSTDTQYF.

The table lists this clone with a count of one. V usage is TRBV5-1 and J usage is TRBJ2-3; TRBD1 aligns across 10 bases. Germline lookup yields CDR1 SGHRS and CDR2 YFSETQ. Trimming cost V 4 bases and J 4 bases; bases outside gene matches: 3. The CDR3 extends over 14 amino acids. CDR3 sequence reads: CASSLGQGADTQYF. CDR3 DNA: TGCGCCAGCAGCCTAGGACAGGGGGCAGATACGCAGTATTTT.

This chain joins TRBV4-2 and TRBJ1-5; 8 bases map to TRBD1. The V gene end was trimmed by 3 bases and the J gene end by 6 bases; junction bases not matched to a gene: 7. Germline loops: CDR1 LGHNA, CDR2 YNFKEQ. The CDR3 totals 15 residues. The CDR3 reads CASSQGGQGSQPQHF. CDR3 coding DNA: TGTGCCAGCAGCCAGGGCGGACAGGGTAGTCAGCCCCAGCATTTT.

V is TRBV7-2 and J is TRBJ1-4; TRBD1 aligns across 8 bases. The CDR3 has 15 amino acids. V shed 6 bases, J shed 7 bases, and the junction held 10 bases outside the gene matches. CDR1 and CDR2 (germline): SGHTA, FQGNSA. The CDR3 nucleotides are TGTGCCAGCAGAGCCGACAGGGGTTCGGCTGAAAAACTGTTTTTT. Amino acids: CASRADRGSAEKLFF.

This chain connects TRBV11-3 to TRBJ2-5; 7 nucleotides align to TRBD2. This CDR3 is 16 amino acids long. Germline CDR1 and CDR2: SGHNT and YENEEA. The ends lost 3 bases at V and 3 bases at J; junction bases unmatched: 10. Here the CDR3 reads CASSFGGRGNKETQYF. The CDR3 bases are TGTGCCAGCAGCTTTGGAGGGCGGGGGAACAAAGAGACCCAGTACTTC.

The chain carries TRBV19 and TRBJ2-3; D is perhaps TRBD2 (6 bases). Germline CDR1 LNHDA, CDR2 SQIVND (reference sequence). The CDR3 contains 16 residues. The V and J ends lost 7 bases and 0 bases respectively, with 17 bases between them. CDR3 nucleotides: TGTGCCAGTAACGGCCCCGCGGGACTTAGCACAGATACGCAGTATTTT. It specifies CASNGPAGLSTDTQYF.

The V and J genes are TRBV23-1 and TRBJ1-5, with 7 bases fitting TRBD1. TRBV23-1 is marked as an open reading frame, function uncertain. CDR3 length equals 18 residues. Trimming cost V 0 bases and J 0 bases; bases outside gene matches: 8. CDR3 in amino acids: CASSQSHTGEYSNQPQHF. CDR3 coding DNA: TGCGCCAGCAGTCAATCCCACACAGGGGAATATAGCAATCAGCCCCAGCATTTT.

The rearrangement links TRBV7-9 to TRBJ2-2; 8 bases line up with TRBD2. The CDR3 has 14 amino acids. Per germline, CDR1 SEHNR and CDR2 FQNEAQ (reference sequence). V trimming: 2 bases; J trimming: 7 bases; junction bases outside the gene matches: 3. The CDR3 sequence is CASSLWTSHGELFF. CDR3 DNA sequence: TGTGCCAGCAGCTTATGGACTAGCCACGGGGAGCTGTTTTTT.

The V call is TRBV6-1, the J call TRBJ2-1; 12 bases are a match to TRBD2. Germline loops: CDR1 MNHNS, CDR2 SASEGT. The CDR3 loop spans 16 amino acids. V dropped 6 bases and J dropped 4; count of bases not matched to a gene: 7. DNA for the CDR3: TGTGCCAGCAGGGAAATACTAGCGGGGGGATACAATGAGCAGTTCTTC. Amino acid sequence: CASREILAGGYNEQFF.

This rearrangement joins TRBV28 to TRBJ1-3; no clear D gene. This CDR3 is 16 amino acids long. Germline V gene data show CDR1 as MDHEN and CDR2 as SYDVKM. V lost 2 bases to trimming and J lost 5 bases, with 16 bases between them. CDR3 residues: CASSLLTQTLRNTIYF. The CDR3 DNA sequence: TGTGCCAGCAGTTTACTCACGCAGACTCTTCGAAACACCATATATTTT.

This chain connects TRBV2 to TRBJ1-4; 10 nucleotides match TRBD1. The ends lost 6 bases at V and 8 bases at J; junction bases unmatched: 6. CDR1 and CDR2 (germline): SNHLY, FYNNEI. CDR3 length equals 14 residues. CDR3 sequence: CASRIGTGVEKLFF. The CDR3 coding sequence is TGTGCCAGCAGAATAGGGACAGGGGTCGAAAAACTGTTTTTT.

The chain is built from TRBV9 and TRBJ1-1; 9 nucleotides line up with TRBD1. The CDR3 length is 17 residues. V lost 3 bases to trimming and J lost 0 bases; unmatched junction nucleotides: 9. Germline CDR1 reads SGDLS; CDR2 reads YYNGEE. The chain's CDR3 is CASSEGQGVGMNTEAFF. The DNA for the CDR3 is TGTGCCAGCAGCGAGGGACAGGGAGTGGGGATGAACACTGAAGCTTTCTTT. The entire variable domain, with the rest obtained from reference TRBV9 and TRBJ1-1, is as follows: DSGVTQTPKHLITATGQRVTLRCSPRSGDLSVYWYQQSLDQGLQFLIQYYNGEERAKGNILERFSAQQFPDLHSELNLSSLELGDSALYFCASSEGQGVGMNTEAFFGQGTRLTVV.

This rearrangement joins TRBV6-6 to TRBJ2-6, with D hard to call. There are 15 residues in the CDR3. The germline V and J ends were trimmed by 6 bases and 4 bases, with 13 bases remaining between them. Germline-derived CDR1 and CDR2 are MNHNY and SVGAGI (reference sequence). The CDR3 reads CASSRRLSGANVLTF. The CDR3 DNA is TGTGCCAGCAGCCGAAGACTGTCAGGGGCCAACGTCCTGACTTTC.

This clone turned up a few times. The rearrangement joins TRBV27 to TRBJ2-5; maybe TRBD1 (7 bases). V was shortened by 2 bases and J by 6 bases, with 13 bases between the two germline ends. The CDR3 covers 14 residues. Per germline, CDR1 MNHEY and CDR2 SMNVEV (reference sequence). The CDR3 sequence is CASSLRAGGKTQYF. The DNA for the CDR3 is TGTGCCAGCAGTTTAAGGGCAGGGGGGAAGACCCAGTACTTC.

This sequence joins TRBV10-2 and TRBJ1-1; the match to TRBD1 covers 10 bases. Germline values: CDR1 WSHSY, CDR2 SAAADI. The J segment lost 4 bases and the V segment lost 7 bases, leaving 6 bases of the junction unmatched. This CDR3 is built from 14 residues. The DNA of the CDR3 is TGCGCCAGCACCGACAGGGGGCGCGGCACTGAAGCTTTCTTT. Encoded protein: CASTDRGRGTEAFF.

This clone was found once. V is TRBV12-5 and J is TRBJ2-1, with 10 positions matching TRBD1. The CDR3 runs to 14 residues. V was clipped by 7 bases and J by 4 bases; unmatched bases: 4. Per the germline V gene, CDR1 is LGHNT and CDR2 is FRNRAP. The CDR3 loop is CASVGGQGYNEQFF. Written as DNA, the CDR3 is TGTGCTAGTGTCGGGGGACAGGGGTACAATGAGCAGTTCTTC.

The rearrangement joins TRBV2 to TRBJ2-4, with a possible D match to TRBD1 (6 bases). CDR3 length: 14 amino acids. V dropped 7 bases and J dropped 0 bases, with 10 bases sitting between them. In germline, CDR1 is SNHLY, CDR2 FYNNEI. DNA for the CDR3: TGTGCCAGCACTCGGACAGTAGCCAAAAACATTCAGTACTTC. Translating gives CASTRTVAKNIQYF.

J is TRBJ1-5 and V is TRBV19; a weak D match, TRBD1 (6 bases). Germline CDR1 LNHDA, CDR2 SQIVND (reference sequence). The CDR3 is 16 amino acids. V lost 3 bases and J 2 bases, leaving 14 bases between the germline ends. For the CDR3, the DNA is TGTGCCAGTAGTATTGGGGGGGCGACGGGCAATCAGCCCCAGCATTTT. Protein product: CASSIGGATGNQPQHF. Drawing the rest from reference TRBV19 and TRBJ1-5, the complete variable domain is DGGITQSPKYLFRKEGQNVTLSCEQNLNHDAMYWYRQDPGQGLRLIYYSQIVNDFQKGDIAEGYSVSREKKESFPLTVTSAQKNPTAFYLCASSIGGATGNQPQHFGDGTRLSIL.

This clone was picked up a small number of times. The CDR3 here is CASSLDGYSGNTIYF. The CDR3 region has the DNA TGTGCCAGCAGCCTGGACGGGTACTCTGGAAACACCATATATTTT. This chain links TRBV7-9 with TRBJ1-3; D ambiguous. V lost 5 bases, J lost 0 bases, and 11 bases lay in between. This CDR3 is 15 amino acids long. Germline CDR1 is SEHNR and CDR2 is FQNEAQ (reference sequence). The full variable domain, with the rest looked up from reference TRBV7-9 and TRBJ1-3, is DTGVSQNPRHKITKRGQNVTFRCDPISEHNRLYWYRQTLGQGPEFLTYFQNEAQLEKSRLLSDRFSAERPKGSFSTLEIQRTEQGDSAMYLCASSLDGYSGNTIYFGEGSWLTVV.

The rearrangement uses TRBV30 and TRBJ2-1; D is perhaps TRBD2 (6 bases). Germline V gene sequence: CDR1 GTSNPN, CDR2 SVGIG (reference sequence). This CDR3 has 13 residues. V lost 2 bases, J lost 7 bases, and 12 bases lay in between. CDR3 region: CAWSWASVNEQFF. The CDR3 DNA reads TGTGCCTGGAGTTGGGCTAGCGTGAATGAGCAGTTCTTC.

This chain joins TRBV4-1 and TRBJ1-3, with D possibly TRBD1 on 5 matching bases. CDR1 and CDR2 from the germline V gene are MGHRA and YSYEKL. The CDR3 length is 16 residues. The V end lost 1 base, the J end lost 4 bases, and 14 bases lay between the germline ends. CDR3 sequence reads: CASSQGWGTPGNTIYF. The CDR3 DNA reads TGCGCCAGCAGCCAAGGTTGGGGGACCCCGGGAAACACCATATATTTT.

A word on this clone: Compared with germline, one end of the junction differs, possibly owing to a read error. In nucleotides, the CDR3 is TGTGCTAGCAGCCCCGGACTAGCGGGGAACCAAGAGACCCAGTACTTC. Translated: CASSPGLAGNQETQYF. The rearrangement links TRBV7-7 to TRBJ2-5; 12 positions agree with TRBD2. The CDR3 spans 16 residues. CDR1 is SSHAT, CDR2 FNYEAQ, per germline (reference sequence).

The V gene is TRBV7-2, the J gene TRBJ2-5, with 9 bases matching TRBD2. Germline V gene lookup returns CDR1 SGHTA and CDR2 FQGNSA. The CDR3 is made up of 17 amino acids. V lost 3 bases and J lost 3; bases outside the gene matches: 11. The CDR3 nucleotides are TGTGCCAGCAGCTTCCGACTAGCGGCTAATGCCAAAGAGACCCAGTACTTC. Residues: CASSFRLAANAKETQYF.

The genes are TRBV16 and TRBJ2-5; 10 bases line up with TRBD1. CDR3 length: 19 amino acids. Germline CDR1 KGHSY, CDR2 FQNENV. Trimming at V came to 2 bases and at J to 4 bases, leaving 16 bases not matched to a gene. CDR3 residues: CASSQRAPGQGQLRETQYF. The CDR3 DNA reads as TGTGCCAGCAGCCAACGGGCCCCGGGACAGGGGCAATTAAGAGAGACCCAGTACTTC.

The table lists this clone with a count of one. The chain couples TRBV21-1 to TRBJ1-2. TRBV21-1 is a recognized pseudogene. The CDR3 is 15 residues long. The CDR3 here is CASRRGQGTLGGYTF. The CDR3 DNA follows: TGTGCCAGCAGGCGAGGTCAAGGGACTCTCGGTGGCTACACCTTC.

The DNA for the CDR3 is TGCGCCAGCAGCCAGTCAGGGGGCTCTAATGAAAAACTGTTTTTT. This codes for CASSQSGGSNEKLFF. This chain links TRBV5-1 with TRBJ1-4, with TRBD1 identical over 8 bases. V was pared by 4 bases and J by 3 bases, with 5 bases of the junction left unmatched. This CDR3 has 15 residues. Germline V gene data show CDR1 as SGHRS and CDR2 as YFSETQ. The variable domain in full, with the rest retrieved from reference TRBV5-1 and TRBJ1-4, is KAGVTQTPRYLIKTRGQQVTLSCSPISGHRSVSWYQQTPGQGLQFLFEYFSETQRNKGNFPGRFSGRQFSNSRSEMNVSTLELGDSALYLCASSQSGGSNEKLFFGSGTQLSVL.

CDR3 region: CASSLGVSAGGGNEQFF. The CDR3 nucleotides are TGTGCCAGCAGCTTAGGAGTCTCAGCGGGGGGAGGAAATGAGCAGTTCTTC. V gene TRBV11-2 combines with J gene TRBJ2-1; TRBD2 matches 9 bases. The germline gives CDR1 SGHAT, CDR2 FQNNGV. V lost 1 base and J lost 7; bases outside the gene matches: 11. The CDR3 extends over 17 amino acids.

The V gene is TRBV9, the J gene TRBJ2-3, with TRBD2 as a possible D gene (7 bases). The CDR3 has 15 amino acids. The V end lost 4 bases, the J end lost 0 bases, and 12 bases lay between the germline ends. CDR1 SGDLS and CDR2 YYNGEE come from the germline V gene. The CDR3 is CASSRGGVSTDTQYF. CDR3 nucleotides: TGTGCCAGCAGCCGAGGGGGGGTGAGCACAGATACGCAGTATTTT.

The chain employs TRBV6-1 and TRBJ2-7, with D possibly matching TRBD1 (5 bases). CDR3 length equals 13 residues. The V gene lost 7 bases and the J gene lost 5 bases, with 15 bases spanning the gap. Germline V CDR1 and CDR2: MNHNS, SASEGT. The CDR3 here is CASIGREENEQYV. The CDR3 DNA reads TGTGCCAGCATCGGCAGGGAAGAGAACGAGCAGTACGTC.